Below are 5 T cell receptor beta chains sequenced from a single sample in a study of human T cells and chemical hapten exposure. Sample time point: patch test 2, 6 weeks after DPC sensitization. Noted treatment: therapeutic diphenylcyclopropenone sensitization with weekly scalp DPC. Each CDR3 protein gets one entry after TCRdb re-called the RACE reads with MiXCR. The sample lists approximately 84,000 distinct CDR3 sequences; 10% were seen once. The source material was whole blood, sampled in connection with sensitization to the hapten diphenylcyclopropenone (DPC). Receptors were obtained from a woman aged 25-40 years with alopecia areata. Some clones in this sample may be carry-over from other donors' samples.

This clonotype was seen many times. The chain couples TRBV12-3 or TRBV12-4 to TRBJ2-1; possibly TRBD2 for D (5 bases). The CDR3 spans 12 residues. Trimming removed 8 bases at V and 4 bases at J, with 9 bases between. The CDR3 reads CASRRTYNEQFF. The CDR3 DNA reads TGTGCCAGCCGAAGGACTTACAATGAGCAGTTCTTC.

The chain is built from TRBV29-1 and TRBJ2-3, with TRBD2 as a possible D gene (6 bases). V was shortened by 4 bases and J by 0 bases, with 11 bases between the two germline ends. Germline V gene lookup returns CDR1 SQVTM and CDR2 ANQGSEA. This CDR3 contains 14 residues. The CDR3 DNA sequence: TGCAGCGTTGGAGGTAGCGGAAGCACAGATACGCAGTATTTT. Translated, it gives CSVGGSGSTDTQYF.

This chain connects TRBV19 to TRBJ1-4, with D possibly TRBD1 on 5 matching bases. The CDR3 extends over 16 amino acids. Deletions cut 6 bases from V and 3 bases from J, with 17 bases between. From germline, CDR1 is LNHDA and CDR2 SQIVND (reference sequence). The CDR3: CASRPARRGANEKLFF. The CDR3 bases are TGTGCCAGTAGACCAGCCCGACGGGGGGCTAATGAAAAACTGTTTTTT.

CDR3 loop: CAWSKSGPQPQHF. The CDR3 region has the DNA TGTGCCTGGAGTAAGTCGGGGCCTCAGCCCCAGCATTTT. This chain joins TRBV30 and TRBJ1-5; tentative D call: TRBD1 (5 bases). The CDR3 totals 13 residues. The germline V and J ends were trimmed by 2 bases and 6 bases, with 11 bases remaining between them. Looked up from germline, CDR1 is GTSNPN and CDR2 is SVGIG (reference sequence).

Details on this clonotype: It may be a read error: a sequence one base away is much more abundant. The J gene is TRBJ2-2, the V gene TRBV6-5; D is ambiguous. Germline CDR1 is MNHEY and CDR2 is SVGAGI. The CDR3 loop spans 11 amino acids. Trimming left V 6 bases short and J 3 bases short, with 2 bases between. In nucleotides, the CDR3 is TGTGCCAGCAGGGACACCGGGGAGCTGTTTTTT. Its translation: CASRDTGELFF.